This TCR beta chain was captured in a study of blood T cells in healthy people across ages. This CDR3 has 15 residues. Per the germline V gene, CDR1 is MNHEY and CDR2 is SVGEGT. For the second PCR, which ran for about 6 to 11 cycles, a sample-barcoded 5' primer and a J-beta primer mix were used. A single record per CDR3 protein comes from TCRdb applying MiXCR to the 5' RACE reads. The data contain nearly 1 million distinct CDR3 sequences, roughly half of them seen just once; the ten biggest clones take up about 22%. The TCR sequence derives from a woman aged 55-70 years in good health. Sequencing was done on a sample of blood. The V call is TRBV6-2 or TRBV6-3, the J call TRBJ2-4; tentative D call: TRBD2 (6 bases). The last part of the DNA fits TRBJ2-7 better; the J call may be wrong. CDR3 protein: CASSYESSAAYEQYF. As DNA, the CDR3 is TGTGCCAGCAGCTATGAATCTAGCGCAGCCTACGAGCAGTACTTC.